One and the same sample provided the 6 T cell receptor beta chains below, sequenced in a study of shared clonotypes between healthy human individuals. Naive CD8 cells lacked CD45RO and underwent positive selection for CCR7, leaving out terminally differentiated effector memory CD45RA+ cells. Clones were read by immunoSEQ multiplex PCR, and TCRdb kept only the in-frame ones, dropping some. The table lists roughly 850,000 clones, 96% of them singletons. The sequenced material came from naive CD8+ T cells sorted from blood. The source is a man aged 25 to 40 in good health.

The chain carries TRBV27 and TRBJ2-2; D may match TRBD1 or TRBD2 (6 bases each). The ends were cut back, 7 bases at V and 2 bases at J, with 11 bases in the middle. Germline V CDR1 and CDR2: MNHEY, SMNVEV (reference sequence). This CDR3 comprises 14 residues. CDR3 loop: CASIAGGNTGELFF. The CDR3 DNA is TGTGCCAGCATCGCCGGGGGCAACACCGGGGAGCTGTTTTTT.

The CDR3, as DNA: TGCGCCAGCAGCCAAGAAATAGGTACGCTAGCGGGAGTCGGTGAGCAGTTCTTC. It is translated as CASSQEIGTLAGVGEQFF. V gene TRBV4-3 combines with J gene TRBJ2-1, with 10 bases identical to TRBD2. V lost 0 bases to trimming and J lost 9 bases; unmatched junction nucleotides: 14. Germline CDR1 reads LGHNA; CDR2 reads YSLEER. The CDR3 contains 18 residues.

The chain couples TRBV5-4 to TRBJ2-7, with TRBD2 identical over 8 bases. The CDR3 spans 15 residues. The J segment lost 6 bases and the V segment lost 5 bases, leaving 13 bases of the junction unmatched. Germline CDR1 is SGHNT and CDR2 is YYREEE (reference sequence). CDR3 coding DNA: TGTGCCAGCAGTGTGCGGGGGGAACCCCCCCCCGAGCAGTACTTC. This encodes CASSVRGEPPPEQYF.

J is TRBJ2-3 and V is TRBV7-9, with D possibly being TRBD2 (7 bases). V gave up 4 bases and J gave up 2 bases, with 16 bases separating them. CDR1 SEHNR and CDR2 FQNEAQ come from the germline V gene (reference sequence). CDR3 length: 16 residues. CDR3 region: CASSYVGEGDTDTQYF. The CDR3 coding sequence is TGTGCCAGCAGCTACGTGGGGGAGGGGGACACAGATACGCAGTATTTT.

The chain joins TRBV2 to TRBJ2-3; 8 nucleotides match TRBD2. The CDR3 extends over 13 amino acids. Germline CDR1 and CDR2: SNHLY and FYNNEI. V shed 5 bases, J shed 6 bases, and the junction held 4 bases outside the gene matches. In DNA, the CDR3 is TGTGCCAGCAGTCGCGGACTAGCCGATACGCAGTATTTT. Translating it yields CASSRGLADTQYF.

The chain uses TRBV19 and TRBJ2-7; 7 positions agree with TRBD1. The J segment lost 0 bases and the V segment lost 7 bases, leaving 12 bases of the junction unmatched. The CDR3 sequence is 16 residues long. Per germline, CDR1 LNHDA and CDR2 SQIVND (reference sequence). The CDR3 loop reads CASKGTATYSSYEQYF. The CDR3 nucleotides read TGTGCCAGTAAGGGGACAGCCACTTATTCCTCCTACGAGCAGTACTTC.